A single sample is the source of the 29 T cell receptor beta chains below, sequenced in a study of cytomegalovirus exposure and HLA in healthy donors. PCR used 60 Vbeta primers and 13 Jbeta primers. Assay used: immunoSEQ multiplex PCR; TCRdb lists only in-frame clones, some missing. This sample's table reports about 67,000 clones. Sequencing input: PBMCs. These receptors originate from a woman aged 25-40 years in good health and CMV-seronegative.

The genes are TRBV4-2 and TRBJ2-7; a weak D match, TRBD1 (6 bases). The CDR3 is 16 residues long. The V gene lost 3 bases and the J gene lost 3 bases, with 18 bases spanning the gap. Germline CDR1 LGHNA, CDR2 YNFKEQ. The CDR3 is CASSHEDSDRIYEQYF. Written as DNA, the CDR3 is TGTGCCAGCAGCCATGAAGATTCGGACAGAATCTACGAGCAGTACTTC.

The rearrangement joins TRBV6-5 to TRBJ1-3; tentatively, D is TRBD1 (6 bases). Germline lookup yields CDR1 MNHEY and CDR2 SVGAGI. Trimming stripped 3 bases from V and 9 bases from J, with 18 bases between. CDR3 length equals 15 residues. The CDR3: CASSYFEGGESTIYF. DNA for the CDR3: TGTGCCAGCAGTTATTTCGAGGGGGGGGAGAGCACCATATATTTT.

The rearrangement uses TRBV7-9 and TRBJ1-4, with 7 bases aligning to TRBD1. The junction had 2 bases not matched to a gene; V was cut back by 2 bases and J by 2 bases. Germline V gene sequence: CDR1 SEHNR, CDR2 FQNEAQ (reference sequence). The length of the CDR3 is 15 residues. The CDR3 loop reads CASSLRTGTNEKLFF. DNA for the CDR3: TGTGCCAGCAGCTTAAGGACAGGCACTAATGAAAAACTGTTTTTT.

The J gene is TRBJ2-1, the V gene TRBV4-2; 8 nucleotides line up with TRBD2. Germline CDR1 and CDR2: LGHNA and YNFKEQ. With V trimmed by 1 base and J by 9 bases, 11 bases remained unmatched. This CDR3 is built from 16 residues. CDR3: CASSQAMPGGMGEQFF. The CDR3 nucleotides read TGTGCCAGCAGCCAAGCCATGCCGGGGGGGATGGGTGAGCAGTTCTTC.

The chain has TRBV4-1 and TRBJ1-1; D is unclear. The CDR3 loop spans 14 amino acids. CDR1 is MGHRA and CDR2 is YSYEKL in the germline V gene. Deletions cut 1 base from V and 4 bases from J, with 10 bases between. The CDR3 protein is CASSQGSASTEAFF. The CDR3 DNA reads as TGCGCCAGCAGCCAAGGGTCTGCGAGCACTGAAGCTTTCTTT.

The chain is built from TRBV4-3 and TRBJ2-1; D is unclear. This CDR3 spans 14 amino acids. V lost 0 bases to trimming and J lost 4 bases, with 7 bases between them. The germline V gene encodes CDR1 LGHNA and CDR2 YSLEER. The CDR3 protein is CASSQEWRYNEQFF. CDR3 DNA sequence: TGCGCCAGCAGCCAAGAGTGGAGATACAATGAGCAGTTCTTC.

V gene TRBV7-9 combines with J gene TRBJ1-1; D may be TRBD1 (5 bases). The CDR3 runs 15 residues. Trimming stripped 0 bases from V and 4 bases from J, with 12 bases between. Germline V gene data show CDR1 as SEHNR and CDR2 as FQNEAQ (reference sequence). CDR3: CASSLASGLITEAFF. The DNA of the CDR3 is TGTGCCAGCAGCTTAGCTTCAGGGTTGATCACTGAAGCTTTCTTT.

The DNA for the CDR3 is TGTGCCAGCAGCGTAGCTACAGGGGCCTACGAGCAGTACTTC. Its protein is CASSVATGAYEQYF. This chain uses TRBV9 with TRBJ2-7; 7 positions match TRBD1. Germline CDR1 reads SGDLS; CDR2 reads YYNGEE. V dropped 0 bases and J dropped 2; count of bases not matched to a gene: 2. CDR3 length: 14 residues.

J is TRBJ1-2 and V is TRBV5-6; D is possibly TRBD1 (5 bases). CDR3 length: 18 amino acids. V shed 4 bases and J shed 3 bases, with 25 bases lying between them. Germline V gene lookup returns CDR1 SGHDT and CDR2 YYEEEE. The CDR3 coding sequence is TGTGCCAGCAGCCCTCGCCCAGGGAAAGTAAGCTCCGACTATGGCTACACCTTC. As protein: CASSPRPGKVSSDYGYTF.

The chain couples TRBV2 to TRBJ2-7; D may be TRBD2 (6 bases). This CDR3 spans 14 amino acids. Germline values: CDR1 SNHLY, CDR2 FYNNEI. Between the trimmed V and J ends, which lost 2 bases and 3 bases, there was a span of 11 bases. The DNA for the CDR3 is TGTGCCAGCAGTGAAATGGACTATAACTACGAGCAGTACTTC. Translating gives CASSEMDYNYEQYF. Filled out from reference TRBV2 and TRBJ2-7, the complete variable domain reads EPEVTQTPSHQVTQMGQEVILRCVPISNHLYFYWYRQILGQKVEFLVSFYNNEISEKSEIFDDQFSVERPDGSNFTLKIRSTKLEDSAMYFCASSEMDYNYEQYFGPGTRLTVT.

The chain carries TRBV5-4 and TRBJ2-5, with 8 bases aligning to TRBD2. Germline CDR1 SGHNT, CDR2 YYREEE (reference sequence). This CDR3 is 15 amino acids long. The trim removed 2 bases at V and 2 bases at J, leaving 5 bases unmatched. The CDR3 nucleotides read TGTGCCAGCAGCTTAGAAGCGGGGGTACAAGAGACCCAGTACTTC. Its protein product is CASSLEAGVQETQYF.

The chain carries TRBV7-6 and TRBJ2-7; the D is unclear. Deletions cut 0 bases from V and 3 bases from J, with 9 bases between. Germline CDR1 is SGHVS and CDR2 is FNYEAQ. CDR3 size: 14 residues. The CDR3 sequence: CASSLAISGYEQYF. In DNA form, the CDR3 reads TGTGCCAGCAGCTTAGCCATCTCCGGCTACGAGCAGTACTTC.

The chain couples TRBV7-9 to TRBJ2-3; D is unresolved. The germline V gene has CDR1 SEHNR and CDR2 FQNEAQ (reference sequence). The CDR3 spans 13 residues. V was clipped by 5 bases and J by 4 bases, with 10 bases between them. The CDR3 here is CASSPSVPDTQYF. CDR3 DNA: TGTGCCAGCAGCCCATCGGTTCCAGATACGCAGTATTTT.

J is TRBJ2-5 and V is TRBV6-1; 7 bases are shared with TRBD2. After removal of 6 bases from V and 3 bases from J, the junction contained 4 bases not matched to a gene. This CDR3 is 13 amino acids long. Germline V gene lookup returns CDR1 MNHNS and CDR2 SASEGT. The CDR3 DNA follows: TGTGCCAGCAGGGGGAGGGGAGAAGAGACCCAGTACTTC. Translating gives CASRGRGEETQYF.

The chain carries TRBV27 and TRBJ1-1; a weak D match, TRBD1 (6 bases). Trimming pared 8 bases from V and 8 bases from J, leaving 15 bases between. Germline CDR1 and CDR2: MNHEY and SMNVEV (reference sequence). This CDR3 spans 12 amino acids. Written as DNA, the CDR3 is TGTGCCAGCGGTATACCTACAGGGGAAGCTTTCTTT. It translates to CASGIPTGEAFF.

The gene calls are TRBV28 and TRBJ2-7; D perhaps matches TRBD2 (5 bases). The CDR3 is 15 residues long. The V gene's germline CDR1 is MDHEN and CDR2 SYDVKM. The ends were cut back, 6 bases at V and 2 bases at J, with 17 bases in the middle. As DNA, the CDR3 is TGTGCCAGCAGCACTAGAAGTCTGGGGACCTACGAGCAGTACTTC. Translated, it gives CASSTRSLGTYEQYF.

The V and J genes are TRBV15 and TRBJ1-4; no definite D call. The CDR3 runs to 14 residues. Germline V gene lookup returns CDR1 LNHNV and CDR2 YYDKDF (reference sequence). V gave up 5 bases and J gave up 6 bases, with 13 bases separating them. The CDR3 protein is CATSSSLVDEKLFF. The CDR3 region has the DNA TGTGCCACCAGCTCCTCGCTTGTAGATGAAAAACTGTTTTTT.

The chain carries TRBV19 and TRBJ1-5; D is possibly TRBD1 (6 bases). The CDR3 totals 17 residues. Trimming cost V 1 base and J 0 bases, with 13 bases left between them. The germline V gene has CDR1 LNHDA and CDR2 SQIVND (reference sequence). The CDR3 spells CASSIGQGRDSNQPQHF. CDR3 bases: TGTGCCAGTAGTATAGGGCAGGGGAGGGATAGCAATCAGCCCCAGCATTTT.

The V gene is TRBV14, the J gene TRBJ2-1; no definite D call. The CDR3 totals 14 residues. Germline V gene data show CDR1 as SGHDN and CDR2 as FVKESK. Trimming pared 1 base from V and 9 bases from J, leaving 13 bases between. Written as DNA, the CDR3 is TGTGCCAGCAGCCAAGTTCAAAGTAGAGGTGAGCAGTTCTTC. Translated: CASSQVQSRGEQFF.

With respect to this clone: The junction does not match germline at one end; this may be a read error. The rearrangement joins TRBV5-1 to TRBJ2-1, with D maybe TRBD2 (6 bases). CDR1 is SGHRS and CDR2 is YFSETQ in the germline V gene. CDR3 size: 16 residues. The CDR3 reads CASSRGGQSSDNEQFF. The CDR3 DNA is TGCGCCAGCAGCCGGGGAGGCCAGAGCTCCGACAATGAGCAGTTCTTC.

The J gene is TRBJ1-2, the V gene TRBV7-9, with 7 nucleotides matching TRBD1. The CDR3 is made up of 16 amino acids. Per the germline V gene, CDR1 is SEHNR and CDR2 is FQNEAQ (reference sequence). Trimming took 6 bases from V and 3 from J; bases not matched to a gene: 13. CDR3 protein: CASSKVDGRGDYGYTF. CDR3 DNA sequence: TGTGCCAGCAGTAAGGTCGATGGCAGGGGGGACTATGGCTACACCTTC.

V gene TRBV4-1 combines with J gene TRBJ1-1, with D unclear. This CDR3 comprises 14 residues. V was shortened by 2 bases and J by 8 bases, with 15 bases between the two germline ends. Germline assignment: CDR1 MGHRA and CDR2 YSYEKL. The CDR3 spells CASSQPTTGAEAFF. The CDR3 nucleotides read TGCGCCAGCAGCCAACCTACGACGGGAGCCGAAGCTTTCTTT.

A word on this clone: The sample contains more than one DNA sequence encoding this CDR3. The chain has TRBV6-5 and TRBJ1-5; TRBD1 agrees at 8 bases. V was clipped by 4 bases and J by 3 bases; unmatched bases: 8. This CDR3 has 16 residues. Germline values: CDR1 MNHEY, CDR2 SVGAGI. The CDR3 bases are TGTGCCAGCAGTTTCGGGACAGGCGATTCCAATCAGCCCCAGCATTTT. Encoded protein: CASSFGTGDSNQPQHF.

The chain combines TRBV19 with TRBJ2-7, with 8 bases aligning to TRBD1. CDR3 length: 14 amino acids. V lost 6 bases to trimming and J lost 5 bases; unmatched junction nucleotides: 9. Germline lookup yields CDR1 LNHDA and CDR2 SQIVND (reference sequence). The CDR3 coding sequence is TGTGCCAGTAGCGACAGGGGCCTAGTTAACGAGCAGTACTTC. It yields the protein CASSDRGLVNEQYF. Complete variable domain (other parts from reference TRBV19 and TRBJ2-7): DGGITQSPKYLFRKEGQNVTLSCEQNLNHDAMYWYRQDPGQGLRLIYYSQIVNDFQKGDIAEGYSVSREKKESFPLTVTSAQKNPTAFYLCASSDRGLVNEQYFGPGTRLTVT.

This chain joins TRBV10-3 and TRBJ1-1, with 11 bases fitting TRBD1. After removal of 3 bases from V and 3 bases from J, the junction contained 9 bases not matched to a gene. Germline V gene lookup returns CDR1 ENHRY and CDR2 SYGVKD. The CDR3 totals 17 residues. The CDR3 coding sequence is TGTGCCATCAGTGAATGGACAGGGGGCCGGGGCGACACTGAAGCTTTCTTT. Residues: CAISEWTGGRGDTEAFF.

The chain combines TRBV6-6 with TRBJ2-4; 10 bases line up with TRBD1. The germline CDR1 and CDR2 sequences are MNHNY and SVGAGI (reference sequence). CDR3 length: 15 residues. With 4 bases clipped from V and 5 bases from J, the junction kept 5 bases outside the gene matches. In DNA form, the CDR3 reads TGTGCCAGCAGTTCCACCGGGACAGGGGAAAACATTCAGTACTTC. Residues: CASSSTGTGENIQYF.

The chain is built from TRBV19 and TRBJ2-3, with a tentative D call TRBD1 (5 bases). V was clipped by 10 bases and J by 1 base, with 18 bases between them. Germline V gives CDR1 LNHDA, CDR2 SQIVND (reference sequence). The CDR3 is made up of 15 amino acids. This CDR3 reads CATIPGAPGTDTQYF. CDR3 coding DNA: TGTGCCACCATCCCTGGGGCCCCGGGCACAGATACGCAGTATTTT.

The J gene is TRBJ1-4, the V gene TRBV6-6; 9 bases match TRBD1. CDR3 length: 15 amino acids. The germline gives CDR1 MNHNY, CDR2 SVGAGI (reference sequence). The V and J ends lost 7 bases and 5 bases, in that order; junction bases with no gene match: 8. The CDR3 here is CASITGGSGNEKLFF. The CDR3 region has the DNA TGTGCCAGCATAACAGGGGGCTCAGGGAATGAAAAACTGTTTTTT.

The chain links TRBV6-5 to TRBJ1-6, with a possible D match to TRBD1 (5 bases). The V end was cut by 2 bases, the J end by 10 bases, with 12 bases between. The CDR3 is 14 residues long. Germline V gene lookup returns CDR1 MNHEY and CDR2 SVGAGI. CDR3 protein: CASSYASQGSPLHF. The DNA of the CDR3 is TGTGCCAGCAGTTACGCCTCTCAGGGATCACCCCTCCACTTT.